This TCR beta chain was observed in a study of control samples from healthy donors and cancer patients. In germline, CDR1 is LGHNA, CDR2 YNFKEQ. The CDR3 loop spans 13 amino acids. V lost 4 bases and J 6 bases, leaving 7 bases between the germline ends. TCRdb keeps only in-frame clones here, not all; method: immunoSEQ multiplex PCR. The sample lists 150,000 to 200,000 clones, roughly 88% seen once, with around 5% in the top ten. The sample comprised blood. This sequence was found in a woman between 25 and 40 years old in good health. This rearrangement joins TRBV4-2 to TRBJ2-6; no firm D call. The CDR3 protein is CASSLWEANVLTF. DNA for the CDR3: TGTGCCAGCAGCCTTTGGGAGGCCAACGTCCTGACTTTC.